What follows are 25 T cell receptor beta chains derived from one specimen sequenced in a study of human T cells and chemical hapten exposure. Using its own MiXCR run on the RACE reads, TCRdb lists one record per CDR3 protein. Of approximately 49,000 distinct CDR3 sequences listed, about 10% are singletons. The time point was: patch test 1, 2 weeks after DPC sensitization. Treatment reported: therapeutic diphenylcyclopropenone sensitization with weekly scalp DPC. Sequencing used whole blood, obtained in connection with sensitization to the hapten diphenylcyclopropenone (DPC). The receptors derive from a woman between 50 and 59 years old with alopecia areata. Some clones in this sample may be carry-over from other donors' samples.

This clonotype was seen at least ten times. The J gene is TRBJ2-3, the V gene TRBV7-2, with TRBD2 as a possible D gene (5 bases). With 0 bases removed from V and 1 base from J, the gap between germline ends came to 11 bases. Germline V CDR1 and CDR2: SGHTA, FQGNSA. This CDR3 has 16 amino acids. Here the CDR3 DNA reads TGTGCCAGCAGCTTAGCGCGGGCTGCTCGCACAGATACGCAGTATTTT. Translating it yields CASSLARAARTDTQYF.

The chain uses TRBV29-1 and TRBJ2-5, with D perhaps being TRBD1 or TRBD2 (5 bases each). CDR1 SQVTM and CDR2 ANQGSEA come from the germline V gene. V gave up 1 base and J gave up 4 bases, with 10 bases separating them. The CDR3 contains 13 residues. This chain's CDR3 is CSVEGDDRETQYF. The CDR3 DNA reads TGCAGCGTTGAAGGGGACGATCGAGAGACCCAGTACTTC. The variable domain in full, completed from reference TRBV29-1 and TRBJ2-5, reads SAVISQKPSRDICQRGTSLTIQCQVDSQVTMMFWYRQQPGQSLTLIATANQGSEATYESGFVIDKFPISRPNLTFSTLTVSNMSPEDSSIYLCSVEGDDRETQYFGPGTRLLVL.

This clonotype was recorded at least ten times. The rearrangement joins TRBV6-5 to TRBJ2-2; D uncertain. Trimming removed 6 bases from V and 3 bases from J, with 8 bases in between. The CDR3 spans 13 residues. Germline CDR1 and CDR2: MNHEY and SVGAGI. This chain's CDR3 is CASSPHYTGELFF. The CDR3 DNA follows: TGTGCCAGCAGCCCTCACTACACCGGGGAGCTGTTTTTT.

This clonotype was counted a single time. The V gene is TRBV2, the J gene TRBJ2-7; D gene ambiguous. The CDR3 covers 14 residues. Trimming stripped 7 bases from V and 0 bases from J, with 13 bases between. Germline CDR1 is SNHLY and CDR2 is FYNNEI. CDR3 region: CASILALNSYEQYF. CDR3 DNA sequence: TGTGCCAGCATTTTAGCCCTCAACTCCTACGAGCAGTACTTC.

This clonotype was counted many times. The V gene is TRBV6-6, the J gene TRBJ1-5; 7 bases are a match to TRBD1. Looked up from germline, CDR1 is MNHNY and CDR2 is SVGAGI (reference sequence). Germline trimming cut 7 bases from V and 4 bases from J; bases unmatched to any gene: 10. CDR3 length equals 15 residues. CDR3 in DNA: TGTGCCAGCACCAAGATGGGACAGCCTAATCAGCCCCAGCATTTT. It specifies CASTKMGQPNQPQHF.

This clonotype came up many times. The V call is TRBV10-3, the J call TRBJ1-2; D not resolved. Trimming removed 3 bases at V and 2 bases at J, with 10 bases between. This CDR3 comprises 14 residues. Germline CDR1 and CDR2: ENHRY and SYGVKD. CDR3 sequence (DNA): TGTGCCATCAGTGAAGTCATGGGGAACTATGGCTACACCTTC. It specifies CAISEVMGNYGYTF.

The chain links TRBV3-1 to TRBJ2-5; D is unresolved. The CDR3 consists of 14 residues. Germline V gives CDR1 LGHDT, CDR2 YNNKEL (reference sequence). V was shortened by 4 bases and J by 7 bases, with 16 bases between the two germline ends. CDR3 amino acids: CASSPSVQVSTQYF. The DNA of the CDR3 is TGTGCCAGCAGCCCATCCGTCCAGGTCTCGACCCAGTACTTC.

This clonotype was observed at least ten times. V gene TRBV20-1 combines with J gene TRBJ1-3; D ambiguous. Trimming took 2 bases from V and 0 from J, leaving 14 bases between them. The CDR3 covers 16 residues. The germline CDR1 and CDR2 sequences are DFQATT and SNEGSKA (reference sequence). CDR3 bases: TGCAGTGCTAGACCCCCCCTCCTCAGCTCTGGAAACACCATATATTTT. Its protein product is CSARPPLLSSGNTIYF.

Only a few counts were recorded for this clonotype. The chain is built from TRBV12-3 or TRBV12-4 and TRBJ1-3; D gene unclear. Trimming pared 5 bases from V and 7 bases from J, leaving 12 bases between. CDR3 size: 13 residues. For the CDR3, the DNA is TGTGCCAGCAGTGGGCTGGGGTGGAACACCATATATTTT. Its protein is CASSGLGWNTIYF.

Remarks on this clonotype: One base away lies a much larger clone, so this may be a sequencing read error. The V gene is TRBV10-2, the J gene TRBJ2-1, with TRBD2 identical over 9 bases. CDR1 is WSHSY, CDR2 SAAADI, per germline. This CDR3 comprises 15 residues. The CDR3 coding sequence is TGCGCCACCGCTAGCGGGACCAGCTCCTACAATGGGCAGTTCTTC. Protein product: CATASGTSSYNGQFF.

A few counts support this clonotype. The CDR3 loop reads CASSVDRGYSQETQYF. CDR3 coding DNA: TGTGCCAGCAGCGTAGATAGAGGGTACTCCCAAGAGACCCAGTACTTC. V and J are TRBV9 and TRBJ2-5; D is perhaps TRBD2 (5 bases). The CDR3 totals 16 residues. Germline V CDR1 and CDR2: SGDLS, YYNGEE. Trimming pared 0 bases from V and 1 base from J, leaving 13 bases between.

This clonotype has a count of ten or more. The gene calls are TRBV29-1 and TRBJ1-5, with D unresolved. This CDR3 region has 14 residues. Germline-derived CDR1 and CDR2 are SQVTM and ANQGSEA. Trimming took 4 bases from V and 0 from J, leaving 10 bases between them. The chain's CDR3 is CSVAQQNSNQPQHF. CDR3 DNA sequence: TGCAGCGTTGCCCAACAAAATAGCAATCAGCCCCAGCATTTT.

This clonotype was recorded many times. The chain carries TRBV5-4 and TRBJ2-2, with TRBD1 matching over 8 bases. The junction had 7 bases not matched to a gene; V was cut back by 1 base and J by 14 bases. Looked up from germline, CDR1 is SGHNT and CDR2 is YYREEE (reference sequence). The length of the CDR3 is 13 residues. As DNA, the CDR3 is TGTGCCAGCAGCTTGTGGGCAGGGGGCCTCCTGTTTTTT. Its protein is CASSLWAGGLLFF. Filled out from reference TRBV5-4 and TRBJ2-2, the complete variable domain reads ETGVTQSPTHLIKTRGQQVTLRCSSQSGHNTVSWYQQALGQGPQFIFQYYREEENGRGNFPPRFSGLQFPNYSSELNVNALELDDSALYLCASSLWAGGLLFFGEGSRLTVL.

Many counts were recorded for this clonotype. The chain is built from TRBV20-1 and TRBJ1-4, with D possibly being TRBD1 (6 bases). Germline-derived CDR1 and CDR2 are DFQATT and SNEGSKA (reference sequence). The V end lost 1 base, the J end lost 8 bases, and 14 bases lay between the germline ends. CDR3 length: 14 amino acids. The CDR3 sequence: CSARVAGEGEKLFF. The DNA of the CDR3 is TGCAGTGCTAGAGTGGCAGGGGAGGGAGAAAAACTGTTTTTT.

This clonotype was found many times. The chain recombines TRBV30 with TRBJ1-2, with TRBD1 identical over 8 bases. The CDR3 contains 16 residues. From germline, CDR1 is GTSNPN and CDR2 SVGIG (reference sequence). Trimming cost V 2 bases and J 0 bases; bases outside gene matches: 8. The CDR3 here is CAWSWDRKWTNYGYTF. CDR3 sequence (DNA): TGTGCCTGGAGTTGGGACAGGAAATGGACTAACTATGGCTACACCTTC.

V gene TRBV5-1 combines with J gene TRBJ2-1; 9 nucleotides line up with TRBD2. The CDR3 has 15 amino acids. Germline V lookup: CDR1 SGHRS, CDR2 YFSETQ. With V trimmed by 4 bases and J by 5 bases, 7 bases remained unmatched. The CDR3 DNA sequence: TGCGCCAGCAGCCGTAGCGGGAGTGGCAACAATGAGCAGTTCTTC. It translates to CASSRSGSGNNEQFF. Combining the CDR3 with reference TRBV5-1 and TRBJ2-1 gives the whole variable domain KAGVTQTPRYLIKTRGQQVTLSCSPISGHRSVSWYQQTPGQGLQFLFEYFSETQRNKGNFPGRFSGRQFSNSRSEMNVSTLELGDSALYLCASSRSGSGNNEQFFGPGTRLTVL.

This clonotype was seen at least ten times. In DNA, the CDR3 is TGTGCCAGCAGCTTAGCAATAGCGTCAGGCGAGCAGTACTTC. It is translated as CASSLAIASGEQYF. The V and J genes are TRBV7-2 and TRBJ2-7; perhaps TRBD2 as D (5 bases). Germline CDR1 and CDR2: SGHTA and FQGNSA. CDR3 length equals 14 residues. V was clipped by 0 bases and J by 6 bases, with 12 bases between them.

This clonotype was seen many times. The CDR3 sequence: CASSQYPRVSNQPQHF. CDR3 DNA sequence: TGTGCCAGCAGCCAATACCCAAGGGTCAGCAATCAGCCCCAGCATTTT. The chain uses TRBV14 and TRBJ1-5; unclear D gene. CDR3 length equals 16 residues. The V end lost 2 bases, the J end lost 1 base, and 12 bases lay between the germline ends. Germline CDR1 reads SGHDN; CDR2 reads FVKESK.

Ten or more counts support this clonotype. This chain connects TRBV29-1 to TRBJ2-5, with D tentatively TRBD2 (5 bases). Germline V CDR1 and CDR2: SQVTM, ANQGSEA. The CDR3 loop spans 12 amino acids. V was trimmed by 7 bases and J by 1 base, leaving 10 bases between them. The CDR3 is CSGGEIQETQYF. CDR3 bases: TGCAGCGGTGGGGAGATCCAAGAGACCCAGTACTTC.

The rearrangement joins TRBV30 to TRBJ1-2; D remains unclear. CDR1 is GTSNPN, CDR2 SVGIG, per germline (reference sequence). The CDR3 has 13 residues. V shed 3 bases and J shed 0 bases, with 8 bases lying between them. The CDR3 loop reads CAWSESTNYGYTF. The CDR3 coding sequence is TGTGCCTGGAGCGAAAGCACTAACTATGGCTACACCTTC. Supplemented by reference TRBV30 and TRBJ1-2, the full variable domain reads SQTIHQWPATLVQPVGSPLSLECTVEGTSNPNLYWYRQAAGRGLQLLFYSVGIGQISSEVPQNLSASRPQDRQFILSSKKLLLSDSGFYLCAWSESTNYGYTFGSGTRLTVV.

The chain employs TRBV28 and TRBJ1-4, with TRBD1 as a possible D gene (5 bases). Trimming shortened V by 8 bases and J by 2 bases, and 12 bases separated the two germline ends. Looked up from germline, CDR1 is MDHEN and CDR2 is SYDVKM. There are 14 residues in the CDR3. DNA of the CDR3: TGTGCCAGCGTTACCTCAGGGACTAATGAAAAACTGTTTTTT. This codes for CASVTSGTNEKLFF.

This clonotype turned up a few times. The chain links TRBV20-1 to TRBJ2-7, with D unresolved. V lost 7 bases to trimming and J lost 0 bases, with 13 bases between them. This CDR3 comprises 13 residues. CDR1 is DFQATT, CDR2 SNEGSKA, per germline (reference sequence). The CDR3 loop reads CSVRAAHSYEQYF. The CDR3 DNA is TGCAGTGTCCGCGCAGCTCACTCCTACGAGCAGTACTTC.

In its sample, this clonotype was seen many times. The chain combines TRBV6-5 with TRBJ2-5; D remains ambiguous. Germline V CDR1 and CDR2: MNHEY, SVGAGI. V was clipped by 0 bases and J by 5 bases, with 7 bases between them. CDR3 length equals 13 residues. This CDR3 is CASSYSWYETQYF. CDR3 coding DNA: TGTGCCAGCAGTTACTCGTGGTATGAGACCCAGTACTTC.

This clonotype was found many times. The rearrangement links TRBV5-1 to TRBJ2-4; 14 bases map to TRBD2. V lost 3 bases and J lost 2; bases outside the gene matches: 10. The CDR3 extends over 19 amino acids. Germline loops: CDR1 SGHRS, CDR2 YFSETQ. The CDR3 bases are TGCGCCAGCAGCTGGGGGACTAGCGGGAGTTCCCCAACCAAAAACATTCAGTACTTC. This translates into CASSWGTSGSSPTKNIQYF.

This clonotype was observed many times. This rearrangement joins TRBV10-3 to TRBJ2-7, with TRBD1 matching over 8 bases. J gave up 3 bases and V 3 bases, and 1 base lay outside the gene matches. CDR1 ENHRY and CDR2 SYGVKD come from the germline V gene. CDR3 length equals 13 residues. The CDR3 spells CAISDRGHYEQYF. The CDR3 DNA is TGTGCCATCAGTGACAGGGGGCACTACGAGCAGTACTTC.